This TCR beta chain was sequenced during a study of lung T cells in sarcoidosis with Löfgren's syndrome (dated by TCRdb to 2017 to 2019). Study-wide context: Sarcoidosis was described as a granulomatous, mainly pulmonary disease marked by CD4+ T cell accumulation in bronchoalveolar lavage fluid. The repertoire analyses focused on Löfgren's syndrome patients.

The listed sequencing device is Illumina MiSeq. Using fastp at Q25 and MiXCR, TCRdb reprocessed the public reads and kept productive beta chains. For every CDR3 protein sequence, its rows merge into one entry that carries the most common genes and DNA. The sample profile shows 15,000 to 25,000 distinct CDR3 sequences; over 20% of them were found once. The ten top clones hold around 0.8% of the sample. The CDR3 has 14 amino acids, counting the end cysteine and phenylalanine. The entry retains the CDR3 DNA only, 42 bases that are in frame from base 1. V and J lose 8 bases and 4 bases, and a span of 17 bases separates them. Taken from the germline V gene (reference sequence), the CDR1 and CDR2 loops are SEHNR and FQNEAQ. Remarks on this clonotype: The antigen this receptor binds is unknown. Base qualities are not recorded, but no much larger clone differs from it by a single base.

General findings and caveats noted by the study authors: Recognition of a sarcoidosis-associated antigen was only suggested; the antigen itself remained putative and unidentified. TRAV12-1 and TRBV2 were reported as the most expanded V gene segments in Löfgren's syndrome patients compared with control subjects. Analysis of alphabeta pairing showed that TRAV12-1 paired preferentially with TRBV2, and the TCRs formed by this pairing showed CDR3 homology. CDR3 motifs in TRAV12-1 and TRBV2 were reported to be shared across several Lofgren's syndrome patients, which suggests public CD4+ TCR repertoires.

TCR repertoires were profiled from CD4+ T cells obtained by bronchoalveolar lavage. The clonotype was recovered from a human donor with sarcoidosis (Löfgren's syndrome or another form), or a control subject (not recorded which). The rearrangement combines TRBV7-9 with TRBJ2-5; the D gene cannot be resolved beyond TRBD1 or TRBD2, each matching 6 bases. The material sequenced was CD4+ T cells from bronchoalveolar lavage. In nucleotides, the sequence is TGTGCCAGCGCTGCTACCCGGGGGCGAGAGACCCAGTACTTC. It is translated as CASAATRGRETQYF.